This TCR beta chain was recorded in a study of identical twins. Findings of the study overall: Abundant beta clonotypes from cord blood had fewer insertions, unlike memory repertoires, which showed none. Out-of-frame beta sequences exhibited a weaker degree of excess twin sharing.

This clonotype came up many times. Antigen: not known. TCRdb independently ran MiXCR on the 5' RACE reads; one entry per CDR3 protein. The data show about 890,000 distinct CDR3 sequences, 9% to 15% seen once. Trimming left V 0 bases short and J 1 base short, with 10 bases between. The CDR3 spans 16 residues. The sample was also reused in another study, on yellow fever vaccine responses in identical twins.

The specimen sequenced was PBMCs. The chain recombines TRBV12-3 or TRBV12-4 with TRBJ1-3; D remains ambiguous. The clonotype originates from a woman aged 18 to 35 in good health. The CDR3 nucleotides are TGTGCCAGCAGTTTAGCCAGCCAGAAGTCTGGAAACACCATATATTTT. Residues: CASSLASQKSGNTIYF.